This TCR beta chain was identified in a study of blood T cell repertoires in COVID-19. V lost 3 bases, J lost 2 bases, and 14 bases lay in between. Germline CDR1 GTSNPN, CDR2 SVGIG (reference sequence). This CDR3 is built from 14 residues. Repertoires were generated with immunoSEQ multiplex PCR, while TCRdb's copy carries only in-frame clones and drops some. The sample holds 150,000 or so clones, approximately 86% seen once. Sequencing used peripheral blood. The chain combines TRBV30 with TRBJ2-7; D unresolved. This TCR came from a woman aged 55 to 70 with acute or convalescent COVID-19. The CDR3 coding sequence is TGTGCCTGGAGCGCCGGGTCCCAAACCTACGAGCAGTACTTC. Translating it yields CAWSAGSQTYEQYF.